This T cell receptor (beta chain) derives from a study of tumor-infiltrating lymphocytes in primary liver carcinoma. Notes on the study in general: Tumors significantly exceeded blood in top-250-clone fraction (p = 0.039). Found in all five tumor regions were only about 8-24% of top clones. Overlap in tumor-adjacent and tumor-blood pairs fell below that of tumor region pairs.

With a constant-region primer, TCR beta cDNA was made from approximately 500 ng of total RNA. Construction of TCR beta libraries relied on three successive nested multiplex PCR rounds employing slightly modified ARM-PCR. TRBV1-TRBV30 forward primers and a C-beta reverse primer were used in the first two PCR rounds, which each ran for nine to ten cycles. In TCRdb, the multiplex PCR reads were re-called with MiXCR into one record per CDR3 protein. The sample has about 210,000 distinct CDR3 sequences; 85% are singletons. CDR3 length: 15 amino acids. Germline values: CDR1 MNHEY, CDR2 SVGAGI. Total RNA and DNA came together from approximately 22-30 mg of bulk tissue without cell sorting. Tumor regions sampled: superior, inferior, left, right poles, and centre. Notes on this clonotype: Antigen: not known. The junction departs from germline at one end; a sequencing error may be responsible.

The receptor's source is a man aged 35-49 years with primary liver carcinoma and hepatitis B virus infection. The chain links TRBV6-5 to TRBJ2-5; tentatively, D is TRBD1 or TRBD2 (5 bases each). Sequencing was carried out using tumor tissue from primary liver carcinoma. CDR3 nucleotide sequence: TGTGCCAGCAGCCTTATGGGCCCGGGGCGAGAGACCCAGAACTTC. Its protein is CASSLMGPGRETQNF.